The 26 T cell receptor beta chains below were found in one sample sequenced in a study of synovial regulatory T cells in juvenile arthritis. Produced via immunoSEQ multiplex PCR; TCRdb's table is partial and in-frame only. Listed are about 9,600 clones; about 1.9% falls within the top ten. The material sequenced was Treg cells from blood. Subset: remaining (HLA-DR-negative) circulating blood Treg cells. These receptors were taken from a donor younger than 30 with juvenile idiopathic arthritis.

The CDR3 sequence is CASSQERTTFNYGYTF. The chain joins TRBV4-3 to TRBJ1-2. The CDR3 covers 16 residues. DNA is not recorded here. Germline V gene sequence: CDR1 LGHNA, CDR2 YSLEER.

The chain couples TRBV6-5 to TRBJ2-7; as DNA is missing, the TRBD2 call by TCRdb cannot be tested. This CDR3 comprises 15 residues. No DNA accompanies this entry. Germline V lookup: CDR1 MNHEY, CDR2 SVGAGI. The CDR3 is CASSYLAGARGEQYF.

This CDR3 reads CATSRQGFSNQPQHF. The rearrangement uses TRBV15 and TRBJ1-5. This CDR3 contains 15 residues. There is no recorded DNA. Germline loops: CDR1 LNHNV, CDR2 YYDKDF (reference sequence). The full variable domain, rest sourced from reference TRBV15 and TRBJ1-5, is DAMVIQNPRYQVTQFGKPVTLSCSQTLNHNVMYWYQQKSSQAPKLLFHYYDKDFNNEADTPDNFQSRRPNTSFCFLDIRSPGLGDTAMYLCATSRQGFSNQPQHFGDGTRLSIL.

This sequence joins TRBV2 and TRBJ2-7; TCRdb gives TRBD2 as the D gene, but with no DNA this cannot be confirmed. CDR3 length: 15 amino acids. The coding DNA is unavailable. Germline assignment: CDR1 SNHLY and CDR2 FYNNEI. CDR3 region: CASILERGAGYEQYF.

This rearrangement joins TRBV15 to TRBJ1-2. The CDR3 extends over 14 amino acids. The nucleotide record is missing. CDR1 and CDR2 (germline): LNHNV, YYDKDF (reference sequence). The CDR3 sequence is CATSRAGFNYGYTF.

The rearrangement links TRBV5-1 to TRBJ2-5; TCRdb's assignment of TRBD1 cannot be checked, as there is no DNA. CDR1 is SGHRS and CDR2 is YFSETQ in the germline V gene. The CDR3 loop spans 14 amino acids. The DNA is not on file. The CDR3 loop is CASSAGPGPETQYF.

The V gene is TRBV27, the J gene TRBJ1-1; TCRdb lists TRBD1, though no DNA is available to test this call. The germline V gene has CDR1 MNHEY and CDR2 SMNVEV (reference sequence). There are 14 residues in the CDR3. The coding DNA is unavailable. The CDR3: CASSFRQSNTEAFF.

V is TRBV4-1 and J is TRBJ2-3; TCRdb's D gene call, TRBD2, goes unchecked for lack of DNA. This CDR3 region has 21 residues. No DNA is recorded. Germline lookup yields CDR1 MGHRA and CDR2 YSYEKL. This CDR3 is CASSPPPGLAGGPERGDTQYF.

The chain recombines TRBV9 with TRBJ1-1. The CDR3 covers 15 residues. A DNA sequence was not provided. The germline V gene has CDR1 SGDLS and CDR2 YYNGEE. CDR3 residues: CASSPLGGWWTEAFF.

The V and J genes are TRBV11-2 and TRBJ2-1; TCRdb indicates TRBD2, and absent DNA this call remains unverified. The CDR3 spans 13 residues. The nucleotide record is missing. CDR1 is SGHAT and CDR2 is FQNNGV in the germline V gene. CDR3 region: CASSFFSGGEQFF.

V gene TRBV7-9 combines with J gene TRBJ2-2; TCRdb outputs TRBD1, but without DNA this stays unchecked. CDR1 is SEHNR, CDR2 FQNEAQ, per germline (reference sequence). The CDR3 runs to 13 residues. DNA was not recorded. CDR3 amino acids: CASSWDRAGELFF.

The chain combines TRBV21-1 with TRBJ2-4; the D gene TCRdb calls, TRBD2, cannot be checked with no DNA. TRBV21-1 is flagged as a pseudogene. CDR3 size: 14 residues. Only the protein is on record. The CDR3 here is CASSKGLAKNIQYF.

The genes are TRBV18 and TRBJ2-7. The CDR3 has 16 amino acids. A DNA sequence was not provided. CDR1 is KGHSH, CDR2 LQKENI, per germline. CDR3 protein: CASSPPGFLSSYEQYF.

The rearrangement joins TRBV6-6 to TRBJ1-6. The CDR3 runs to 14 residues. Only the protein is on record. Germline loops: CDR1 MNHNY, CDR2 SVGAGI (reference sequence). CDR3 in amino acids: CASSSLAYNSPLHF.

The chain recombines TRBV5-1 with TRBJ2-2. Looked up from germline, CDR1 is SGHRS and CDR2 is YFSETQ. The CDR3 is 16 residues long. No DNA has been recorded. The CDR3: CASSPGAVMNTGELFF.

The V and J genes are TRBV7-8 and TRBJ1-2; the D call of TRBD1 rests on TCRdb alone, since no DNA is present to check it. CDR3 length equals 20 residues. The protein alone is recorded here. From germline, CDR1 is SGHVS and CDR2 FQNEAQ. CDR3 amino acids: CASSLRRVRPGQGEHYGYTF.

V gene TRBV27 combines with J gene TRBJ2-7; the TCRdb D gene call, TRBD1, has no DNA to confirm it. This CDR3 region has 15 residues. No DNA is given. Germline CDR1 MNHEY, CDR2 SMNVEV (reference sequence). The CDR3 loop reads CASSLVAQGHSEQYF.

The chain has TRBV9 and TRBJ1-6; TCRdb's assignment of TRBD1 cannot be checked, as there is no DNA. The length of the CDR3 is 16 residues. No DNA is given. Per the germline V gene, CDR1 is SGDLS and CDR2 is YYNGEE. The CDR3 here is CASSEQPNSYNSPLHF.

V gene TRBV2 combines with J gene TRBJ1-5. The length of the CDR3 is 13 residues. No DNA accompanies this entry. CDR1 and CDR2 (germline): SNHLY, FYNNEI. CDR3 loop: CASCADSNQPQHF.

V gene TRBV11-1 combines with J gene TRBJ2-7; TCRdb calls TRBD1, which cannot be checked without DNA. The CDR3 is 15 amino acids. DNA is not recorded here. Germline-derived CDR1 and CDR2 are SGHAT and FQDESV (reference sequence). CDR3 residues: CASSSWDSEGYEQYF.

The J gene is TRBJ2-1, the V gene TRBV11-3; the D call from TCRdb, TRBD2, cannot be confirmed without DNA. Per germline, CDR1 SGHNT and CDR2 YENEEA. The CDR3 extends over 11 amino acids. There is no recorded DNA. The CDR3 here is CASSSSSEQFF.

The V and J genes are TRBV7-9 and TRBJ2-5; TCRdb reports TRBD1, a call that lacks DNA to check it against. The germline gives CDR1 SEHNR, CDR2 FQNEAQ (reference sequence). The CDR3 runs to 18 residues. No DNA is given. This CDR3 reads CASSSAGGRGRLFYEQYF.

J is TRBJ2-7 and V is TRBV10-1; with no DNA, the TCRdb D assignment of TRBD2 cannot be verified. Germline CDR1 and CDR2: WNHNN and SYGVQD (reference sequence). The CDR3 is 14 amino acids. The DNA is not on file. CDR3 amino acids: CAGGAWGSSNEQYF.

The V gene is TRBV5-1, the J gene TRBJ1-5. The CDR3 length is 14 residues. DNA was not recorded. CDR1 is SGHRS and CDR2 is YFSETQ in the germline V gene. CDR3 region: CASSLEASNQPQHF.

This clone is deemed medium-sized by its frequency. The chain couples TRBV4-2 to TRBJ1-1. The germline CDR1 and CDR2 sequences are LGHNA and YNFKEQ. The CDR3 is 13 residues long. Only the protein sequence is given. The CDR3 here is CASRSRGLIEAFF.

This clone is identified as medium-sized (0.01 to 0.1%) from frequency. The rearrangement joins TRBV18 to TRBJ2-7. The CDR3 extends over 15 amino acids. The nucleotide record is missing. Germline values: CDR1 KGHSH, CDR2 LQKENI. This chain's CDR3 is CASSPNGLNPYEQYF.